This entry lists 31 T cell receptor beta chains sequenced from one sample in a study of control samples from healthy donors and cancer patients. The method was immunoSEQ multiplex PCR; TCRdb's version includes in-frame clones alone and lacks a portion of them. The table includes tens of thousands of clones, approximately 89% detected once. The sample taken for sequencing was PBMCs. These TCRs come from a man aged 40-49 years with colorectal cancer.

The chain uses TRBV5-1 and TRBJ2-6; D is tentatively TRBD1 or TRBD2 (6 bases each). The CDR3 extends over 17 amino acids. The V gene's germline CDR1 is SGHRS and CDR2 YFSETQ. Trimming stripped 5 bases from V and 0 bases from J, with 15 bases between. CDR3 amino acids: CASRQGQGLSGANVLTF. In DNA, the CDR3 is TGCGCCAGCAGACAGGGTCAGGGACTCTCTGGGGCCAACGTCCTGACTTTC.

The chain recombines TRBV7-9 with TRBJ1-3; 9 nucleotides line up with TRBD1. Per germline, CDR1 SEHNR and CDR2 FQNEAQ (reference sequence). J gave up 2 bases and V 3 bases, and 8 bases lay outside the gene matches. This CDR3 comprises 17 residues. This CDR3 is CASSLPGGDRAGNTIYF. The DNA for the CDR3 is TGTGCCAGCAGCTTGCCAGGGGGGGACAGGGCTGGAAACACCATATATTTT. The whole variable domain, filled in from reference TRBV7-9 and TRBJ1-3, reads DTGVSQNPRHKITKRGQNVTFRCDPISEHNRLYWYRQTLGQGPEFLTYFQNEAQLEKSRLLSDRFSAERPKGSFSTLEIQRTEQGDSAMYLCASSLPGGDRAGNTIYFGEGSWLTVV.

The rearrangement uses TRBV27 and TRBJ2-7; TRBD1 is a possible D gene (6 bases). Trimming took 3 bases from V and 6 from J, leaving 15 bases between them. The germline CDR1 and CDR2 sequences are MNHEY and SMNVEV (reference sequence). This CDR3 comprises 14 residues. The CDR3 nucleotides are TGTGCCAGCAGTTTTGGGACATCTCGTACCGAGCAGTACTTC. Protein sequence: CASSFGTSRTEQYF.

V gene TRBV19 combines with J gene TRBJ1-5; 8 nucleotides line up with TRBD1. Germline V lookup: CDR1 LNHDA, CDR2 SQIVND (reference sequence). The J segment lost 1 base and the V segment lost 5 bases, leaving 4 bases of the junction unmatched. This CDR3 region has 15 residues. The CDR3 loop is CASSRQGMSNQPQHF. DNA of the CDR3: TGTGCCAGTAGTCGACAGGGGATGAGCAATCAGCCCCAGCATTTT.

Written as DNA, the CDR3 is TGTGCCAGCAGTTCCGCAGGGGGCGGAATTGAAGCTTTCTTT. Translating it yields CASSSAGGGIEAFF. The chain employs TRBV6-5 and TRBJ1-1; 8 bases fit TRBD1. The V gene end was trimmed by 4 bases and the J gene end by 7 bases; junction bases not matched to a gene: 8. The germline V gene encodes CDR1 MNHEY and CDR2 SVGAGI. CDR3 length: 14 residues.

The rearrangement links TRBV11-2 to TRBJ2-5, with a tentative D call TRBD1 (5 bases). Between the trimmed V and J ends, which lost 1 base and 3 bases, there was a span of 6 bases. The length of the CDR3 is 13 residues. Germline V lookup: CDR1 SGHAT, CDR2 FQNNGV. Here the CDR3 DNA reads TGTGCCAGCAGCTTAGTAGGGGAAGAGACCCAGTACTTC. The encoded protein is CASSLVGEETQYF.

The chain is built from TRBV4-1 and TRBJ1-3; D remains ambiguous. With 0 bases removed from V and 0 bases from J, the gap between germline ends came to 9 bases. The length of the CDR3 is 16 residues. CDR1 is MGHRA, CDR2 YSYEKL, per germline. CDR3 protein: CASSQDWQVSGNTIYF. In DNA, the CDR3 is TGCGCCAGCAGCCAAGACTGGCAGGTCTCTGGAAACACCATATATTTT.

The V call is TRBV3-1 (or the pseudogene TRBV3-2), the J call TRBJ2-1, with 9 bases that match TRBD2. The V gene end was trimmed by 0 bases and the J gene end by 10 bases; junction bases not matched to a gene: 4. Germline V gene lookup returns CDR1 LGHDT and CDR2 YNNKEL (reference sequence). The CDR3 sequence is 14 residues long. CDR3 bases: TGTGCCAGCAGCCAAGATCAAGCGGGAGGAGAGCAGTTCTTC. This encodes CASSQDQAGGEQFF.

V usage is TRBV4-1 and J usage is TRBJ2-7; the match to TRBD1 covers 9 bases. J was trimmed by 6 bases and V by 3 bases; bases with no gene match: 9. The germline CDR1 and CDR2 sequences are MGHRA and YSYEKL. CDR3 length equals 15 residues. Here the CDR3 DNA reads TGCGCCAGCAGCCACCCACCGGGACAGGGTACCGAGCAGTACTTC. Protein: CASSHPPGQGTEQYF.

The J gene is TRBJ2-2, the V gene TRBV7-8; 10 bases match TRBD1. The V and J ends lost 5 bases and 6 bases, in that order; junction bases with no gene match: 3. CDR1 is SGHVS, CDR2 FQNEAQ, per germline. The CDR3 has 14 amino acids. The CDR3 protein is CASSRQGAAGELFF. Here the CDR3 DNA reads TGTGCCAGCAGCAGACAGGGGGCGGCCGGGGAGCTGTTTTTT.

The chain combines TRBV6-5 with TRBJ2-2; no firm D call. Trimming took 6 bases from V and 0 from J, leaving 11 bases between them. There are 15 residues in the CDR3. Per germline, CDR1 MNHEY and CDR2 SVGAGI. The CDR3, as DNA: TGTGCCAGCAGAGCCGGAAGTCCGAACACCGGGGAGCTGTTTTTT. This translates into CASRAGSPNTGELFF.

This clone has a single count. The chain is built from TRBV19 and TRBJ1-2, with 7 positions matching TRBD1. V lost 11 bases to trimming and J lost 6 bases; unmatched junction nucleotides: 21. Per the germline V gene, CDR1 is LNHDA and CDR2 is SQIVND (reference sequence). This CDR3 comprises 16 residues. CDR3 coding DNA: TGTGCCGTCGCAAGGGGGCGAGGGGCTATGAGGGATGGCTACACCTTC. Translating gives CAVARGRGAMRDGYTF.

The gene calls are TRBV27 and TRBJ2-6; the match to TRBD1 covers 9 bases. CDR1 MNHEY and CDR2 SMNVEV come from the germline V gene (reference sequence). The length of the CDR3 is 17 residues. The J segment lost 1 base and the V segment lost 6 bases, leaving 7 bases of the junction unmatched. This chain's CDR3 is CASRRTGDPSGANVLTF. CDR3 bases: TGTGCCAGCAGGAGGACAGGGGATCCTTCTGGGGCCAACGTCCTGACTTTC.

This chain joins TRBV2 and TRBJ2-7; tentatively, D is TRBD2 (6 bases). Germline V CDR1 and CDR2: SNHLY, FYNNEI. The CDR3 is 15 residues long. Between the trimmed V and J ends, which lost 1 base and 1 base, there was a span of 11 bases. The CDR3 nucleotides read TGTGCCAGCAGTGAAGGCCCCGGGACTTCCTACGAGCAGTACTTC. This codes for CASSEGPGTSYEQYF.

This chain connects TRBV4-1 to TRBJ1-2; D not resolved. This CDR3 comprises 15 residues. V lost 0 bases to trimming and J lost 5 bases, with 13 bases between them. CDR1 is MGHRA, CDR2 YSYEKL, per germline. The CDR3 here is CASSQEHPTGYGYTF. Here the CDR3 DNA reads TGCGCCAGCAGCCAAGAACATCCGACTGGGTATGGCTACACCTTC.

J is TRBJ2-7 and V is TRBV19; D gene uncertain. The CDR3 loop spans 13 amino acids. Germline assignment: CDR1 LNHDA and CDR2 SQIVND (reference sequence). The ends were cut back, 1 base at V and 7 bases at J, with 11 bases in the middle. This CDR3 is CASSIGPSREQYF. The CDR3 coding sequence is TGTGCCAGTAGTATAGGGCCATCGAGAGAGCAGTACTTC.

The chain has TRBV5-1 and TRBJ1-2; weak D call: TRBD1 (5 bases). CDR3 length: 15 residues. V lost 0 bases to trimming and J lost 2 bases, with 11 bases between them. The germline gives CDR1 SGHRS, CDR2 YFSETQ. As DNA, the CDR3 is TGCGCCAGCAGCTTGGAGGTGACAGAGAACTATGGCTACACCTTC. This translates into CASSLEVTENYGYTF.

This chain links TRBV12-5 with TRBJ2-7, with D unresolved. Trimming stripped 0 bases from V and 2 bases from J, with 11 bases between. Germline-derived CDR1 and CDR2 are LGHNT and FRNRAP. The CDR3 is 15 amino acids. The CDR3 here is CASGLVPDPTYEQYF. The CDR3 DNA reads TGTGCTAGTGGTTTGGTACCGGATCCCACCTACGAGCAGTACTTC.

In this sample, this clone turned up once. The CDR3 bases are TGTGCCAGCAGCTTGGCAGGGAGGAGGCGAGATACGCAGTATTTT. It yields the protein CASSLAGRRRDTQYF. The chain couples TRBV5-4 to TRBJ2-3, with D possibly matching TRBD2 (6 bases). The germline CDR1 and CDR2 sequences are SGHNT and YYREEE (reference sequence). V lost 0 bases, J lost 5 bases, and 13 bases lay in between. The CDR3 extends over 15 amino acids. The full variable domain, its missing parts supplied by reference TRBV5-4 and TRBJ2-3, is ETGVTQSPTHLIKTRGQQVTLRCSSQSGHNTVSWYQQALGQGPQFIFQYYREEENGRGNFPPRFSGLQFPNYSSELNVNALELDDSALYLCASSLAGRRRDTQYFGPGTRLTVL.

The rearrangement joins TRBV6-5 to TRBJ2-7; no clear D. Germline V gene lookup returns CDR1 MNHEY and CDR2 SVGAGI. V was trimmed by 7 bases and J by 6 bases, leaving 7 bases between them. The CDR3 covers 10 residues. CDR3 amino acids: CASKNAEQYF. DNA of the CDR3: TGTGCCAGCAAGAATGCCGAGCAGTACTTC.

V and J are TRBV6-5 and TRBJ2-1, with D tentatively TRBD1 or TRBD2 (5 bases each). With 2 bases removed from V and 9 bases from J, the gap between germline ends came to 8 bases. CDR1 and CDR2 from the germline V gene are MNHEY and SVGAGI. The CDR3 consists of 12 residues. The CDR3 nucleotides are TGTGCCAGCAGTTACGGGGGTTTTGAGCAGTTCTTC. Translated: CASSYGGFEQFF.

CDR3 sequence: CASREPGHPNTDTQYF. CDR3 DNA: TGTGCCAGTAGAGAACCGGGACACCCAAACACAGATACGCAGTATTTT. The rearrangement joins TRBV19 to TRBJ2-3; D is possibly TRBD1 (6 bases). From germline, CDR1 is LNHDA and CDR2 SQIVND (reference sequence). V was cut by 6 bases and J by 2 bases, with 18 bases left in between. The CDR3 runs to 16 residues.

Details on this clone: Sequence at one end of the junction differs from germline and may be a read error. The V call is TRBV19, the J call TRBJ2-7; no reliable D call. This CDR3 spans 13 amino acids. CDR1 LNHDA and CDR2 SQIVND come from the germline V gene (reference sequence). CDR3 region: CASSRRFSDEQYF. The CDR3 DNA is TGTGCCAGTAGTCGACGGTTCTCCGACGAGCAGTACTTC.

This chain connects TRBV12-3 or TRBV12-4 to TRBJ2-7, with D unclear. V was cut by 3 bases and J by 3 bases, with 9 bases left in between. This CDR3 spans 13 amino acids. The CDR3 DNA reads as TGTGCCAGCAGTTTTGGGGTTGGCTACGAGCAGTACTTC. The encoded protein is CASSFGVGYEQYF.

This chain connects TRBV15 to TRBJ2-5, with TRBD2 matching 9 bases. The J segment lost 8 bases and the V segment lost 0 bases, leaving 7 bases of the junction unmatched. CDR3 length equals 15 residues. Germline values: CDR1 LNHNV, CDR2 YYDKDF (reference sequence). The CDR3 DNA is TGTGCCACCAGCAGAGATCAACTAGCGGGCCAAACCCAGTACTTC. It encodes CATSRDQLAGQTQYF.

The chain joins TRBV5-1 to TRBJ1-5; D is possibly TRBD1 (5 bases). Trimming left V 7 bases short and J 6 bases short, with 17 bases between. The germline V gene has CDR1 SGHRS and CDR2 YFSETQ. The CDR3 is made up of 14 amino acids. CDR3 nucleotide sequence: TGCGCCAGCTACCTGGCGGGGGTGGGTCAGCCCCAGCATTTT. This encodes CASYLAGVGQPQHF.

This clone appeared a single time. V and J are TRBV12-5 and TRBJ2-2; D gene ambiguous. Germline CDR1 and CDR2: LGHNT and FRNRAP. V lost 1 base, J lost 1 base, and 13 bases lay in between. The CDR3 runs to 17 residues. CDR3: CASGLGSNSMNTGELFF. CDR3 DNA sequence: TGTGCTAGTGGTTTGGGCTCGAACTCAATGAACACCGGGGAGCTGTTTTTT.

About this clone: At one end, the junction sequence differs from germline, possibly due to a read error. This chain links TRBV19 with TRBJ2-3; 10 nucleotides match TRBD2. CDR1 is LNHDA and CDR2 is SQIVND in the germline V gene (reference sequence). There are 16 residues in the CDR3. CDR3 bases: TGTGCCAGTAGTATTTGGCCTAGCGGGAGCAAAGATACGCAGTATTTT. Protein: CASSIWPSGSKDTQYF.

V gene TRBV28 combines with J gene TRBJ1-4; 8 nucleotides line up with TRBD1. Germline loops: CDR1 MDHEN, CDR2 SYDVKM. V shed 5 bases and J 8 bases; nucleotides not matched to a gene: 13. This CDR3 has 16 residues. The CDR3 loop reads CASSLLGLDRVEKLFF. The CDR3 DNA reads as TGTGCCAGCAGTCTCCTAGGGTTGGACAGGGTCGAAAAACTGTTTTTT.

The V gene is TRBV9, the J gene TRBJ2-1, with D perhaps matching TRBD1 (5 bases). The germline gives CDR1 SGDLS, CDR2 YYNGEE. CDR3 length equals 15 residues. V lost 4 bases, J lost 0 bases, and 11 bases lay in between. The CDR3 sequence is CASSTQASSYNEQFF. The DNA for the CDR3 is TGTGCCAGCAGCACACAGGCCAGCTCCTACAATGAGCAGTTCTTC.

CDR3 nucleotides: TGTGCCAGCAGTGAAGGGAACAGGCTTGGCAATCAGCCCCAGCATTTT. Encoded protein: CASSEGNRLGNQPQHF. The chain combines TRBV25-1 with TRBJ1-5; D might be TRBD1 (5 bases). Germline-derived CDR1 and CDR2 are MGHDK and SYGVNS. V was trimmed by 2 bases and J by 2 bases, leaving 13 bases between them. This CDR3 region has 16 residues. Drawing the rest from reference TRBV25-1 and TRBJ1-5, the complete variable domain is EADIYQTPRYLVIGTGKKITLECSQTMGHDKMYWYQQDPGMELHLIHYSYGVNSTEKGDLSSESTVSRIRTEHFPLTLESARPSHTSQYLCASSEGNRLGNQPQHFGDGTRLSIL.